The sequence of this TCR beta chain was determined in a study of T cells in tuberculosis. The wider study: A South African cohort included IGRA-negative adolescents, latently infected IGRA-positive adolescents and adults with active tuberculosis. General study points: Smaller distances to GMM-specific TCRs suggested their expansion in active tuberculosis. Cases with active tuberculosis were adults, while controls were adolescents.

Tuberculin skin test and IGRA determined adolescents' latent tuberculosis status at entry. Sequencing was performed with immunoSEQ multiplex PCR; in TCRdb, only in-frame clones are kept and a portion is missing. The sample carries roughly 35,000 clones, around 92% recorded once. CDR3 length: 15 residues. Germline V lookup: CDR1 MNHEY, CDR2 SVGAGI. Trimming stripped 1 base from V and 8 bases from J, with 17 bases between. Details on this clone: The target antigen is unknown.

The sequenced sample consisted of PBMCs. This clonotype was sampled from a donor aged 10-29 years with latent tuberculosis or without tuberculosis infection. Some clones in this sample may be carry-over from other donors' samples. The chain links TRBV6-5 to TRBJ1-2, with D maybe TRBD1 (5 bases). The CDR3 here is CASSYLGQINGGYTF. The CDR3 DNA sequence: TGTGCCAGCAGTTACTTGGGGCAGATCAACGGGGGCTACACCTTC.